Listed here is a single TCR beta chain. No antigen is known for it. It was with random hexamers that 0.5 to 1 ug RNA was reverse transcribed. Multiplex PCR with immunoSEQ amplified the TCR beta CDR3 across 54 Vbeta and 13 Jbeta. TCRdb itself ran the immunoSEQ multiplex PCR reads through MiXCR, one entry per CDR3 protein. This table holds approximately 120,000 distinct CDR3 sequences, around 91% found once. These data are taken from a study of CD8 T cells in Susac syndrome. Study conclusions and caveats: It was acknowledged by the study that relatively few individuals were included in its TCR sequencing and HLA analysis.

Sequencing of TCR beta was carried out in blood CD8+ and CD4+ T cells. The multiple sclerosis control group was made up of treatment-naive patients with stable or active relapsing-remitting disease. The receptor was derived from a human donor with multiple sclerosis. The specimen sequenced was CD8+ T cells from PBMCs.

The CDR3 DNA reads as TGTGCCAGCAGTTTTAGTAGCGGAGGTGGGAATGAGCAGTTCTTC. Translating it yields CASSFSSGGGNEQFF. V gene TRBV28 combines with J gene TRBJ2-1; D perhaps matches TRBD2 (6 bases). This CDR3 is 15 amino acids long. Germline CDR1 is MDHEN and CDR2 is SYDVKM. V was pared by 3 bases and J by 7 bases, with 16 bases between.